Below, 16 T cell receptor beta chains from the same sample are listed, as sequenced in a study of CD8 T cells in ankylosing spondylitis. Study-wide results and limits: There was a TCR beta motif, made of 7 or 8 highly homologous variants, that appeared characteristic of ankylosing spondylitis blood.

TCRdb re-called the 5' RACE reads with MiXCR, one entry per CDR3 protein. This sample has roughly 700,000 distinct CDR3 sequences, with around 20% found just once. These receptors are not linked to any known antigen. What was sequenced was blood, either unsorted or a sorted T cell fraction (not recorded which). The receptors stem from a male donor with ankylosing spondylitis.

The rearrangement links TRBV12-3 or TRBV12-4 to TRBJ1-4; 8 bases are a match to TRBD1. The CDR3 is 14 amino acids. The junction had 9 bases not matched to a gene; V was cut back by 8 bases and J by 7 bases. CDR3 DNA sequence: TGTGCCAGCGGTTCATCGACAGGGGTTGAAAAACTGTTTTTT. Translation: CASGSSTGVEKLFF.

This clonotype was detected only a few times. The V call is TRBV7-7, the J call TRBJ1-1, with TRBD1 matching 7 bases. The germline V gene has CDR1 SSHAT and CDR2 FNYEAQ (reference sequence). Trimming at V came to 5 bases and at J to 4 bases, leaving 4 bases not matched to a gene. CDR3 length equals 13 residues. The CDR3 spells CASSAHRGTEAFF. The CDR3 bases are TGTGCCAGCAGCGCCCACAGGGGCACTGAAGCTTTCTTT.

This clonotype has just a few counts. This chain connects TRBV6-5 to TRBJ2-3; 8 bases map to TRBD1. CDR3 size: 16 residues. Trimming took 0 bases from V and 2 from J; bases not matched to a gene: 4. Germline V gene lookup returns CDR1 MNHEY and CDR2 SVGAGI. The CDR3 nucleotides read TGTGCCAGCAGTTACTCCCGACAGGGGCTCACAGATACGCAGTATTTT. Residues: CASSYSRQGLTDTQYF.

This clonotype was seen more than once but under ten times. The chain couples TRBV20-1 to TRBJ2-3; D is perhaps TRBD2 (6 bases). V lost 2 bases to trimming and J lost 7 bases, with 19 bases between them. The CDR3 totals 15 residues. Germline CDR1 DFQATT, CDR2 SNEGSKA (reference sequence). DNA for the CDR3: TGCAGTGCTAGAAAGGACGGGGGACTGAGTAATACGCAGTATTTT. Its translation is CSARKDGGLSNTQYF.

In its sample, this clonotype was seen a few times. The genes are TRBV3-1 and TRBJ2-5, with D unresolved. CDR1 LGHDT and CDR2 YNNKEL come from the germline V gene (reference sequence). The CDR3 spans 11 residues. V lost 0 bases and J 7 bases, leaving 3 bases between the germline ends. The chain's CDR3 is CASSQEVTQYF. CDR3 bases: TGTGCCAGCAGCCAAGAGGTGACCCAGTACTTC.

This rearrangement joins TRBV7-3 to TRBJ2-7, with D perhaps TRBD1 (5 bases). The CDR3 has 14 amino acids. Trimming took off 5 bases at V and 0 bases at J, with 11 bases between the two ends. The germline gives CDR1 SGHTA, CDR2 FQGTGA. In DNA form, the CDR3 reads TGTGCCAGCAGCCCCCGACAGAACTCCTACGAGCAGTACTTC. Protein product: CASSPRQNSYEQYF. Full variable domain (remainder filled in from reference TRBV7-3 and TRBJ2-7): GAGVSQTPSNKVTEKGKYVELRCDPISGHTALYWYRQSLGQGPEFLIYFQGTGAADDSGLPNDRFFAVRPEGSVSTLKIQRTERGDSAVYLCASSPRQNSYEQYFGPGTRLTVT.

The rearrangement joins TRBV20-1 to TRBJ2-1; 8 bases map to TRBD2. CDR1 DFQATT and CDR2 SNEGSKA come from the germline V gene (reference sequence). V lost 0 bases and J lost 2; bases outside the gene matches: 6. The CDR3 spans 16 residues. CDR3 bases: TGCAGTGCTAGAGATCGGGAGGGAGTAGCCTACAATGAGCAGTTCTTC. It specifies CSARDREGVAYNEQFF.

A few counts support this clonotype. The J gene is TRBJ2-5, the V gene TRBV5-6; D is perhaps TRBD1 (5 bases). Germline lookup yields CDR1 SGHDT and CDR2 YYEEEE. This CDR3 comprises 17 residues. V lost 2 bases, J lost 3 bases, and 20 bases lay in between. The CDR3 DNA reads TGTGCCAGCAGCTTAATCTGGGGCCGCGTCACCGAAGAGACCCAGTACTTC. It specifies CASSLIWGRVTEETQYF.

This CDR3 is CASSPRQGAGANVLTF. The CDR3 nucleotides read TGTGCCAGCAGCCCACGACAGGGGGCTGGGGCCAACGTCCTGACTTTC. The V and J genes are TRBV7-3 and TRBJ2-6; 9 nucleotides agree with TRBD1. In germline, CDR1 is SGHTA, CDR2 FQGTGA. CDR3 length: 16 amino acids. Trimming cost V 5 bases and J 2 bases; bases outside gene matches: 4.

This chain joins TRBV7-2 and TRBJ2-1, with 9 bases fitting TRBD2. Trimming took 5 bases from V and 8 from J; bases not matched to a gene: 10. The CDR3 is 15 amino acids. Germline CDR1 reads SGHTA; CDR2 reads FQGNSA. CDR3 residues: CASSTRGSGSYEQFF. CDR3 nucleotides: TGTGCCAGCAGCACGCGGGGTAGCGGGAGCTATGAGCAGTTCTTC.

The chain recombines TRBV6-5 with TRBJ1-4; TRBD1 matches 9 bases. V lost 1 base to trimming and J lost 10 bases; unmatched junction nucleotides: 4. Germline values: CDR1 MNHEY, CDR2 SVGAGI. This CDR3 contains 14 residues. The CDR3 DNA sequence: TGTGCCAGCAGTTACTTCTCGACAGGGGGAAAACTGTTTTTT. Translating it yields CASSYFSTGGKLFF.

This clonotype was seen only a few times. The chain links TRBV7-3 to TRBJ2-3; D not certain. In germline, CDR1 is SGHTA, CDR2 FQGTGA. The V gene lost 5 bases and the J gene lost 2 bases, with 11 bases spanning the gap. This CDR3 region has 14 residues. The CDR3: CASSPRASTDTQYF. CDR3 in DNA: TGTGCCAGCAGCCCTCGAGCGTCCACAGATACGCAGTATTTT.

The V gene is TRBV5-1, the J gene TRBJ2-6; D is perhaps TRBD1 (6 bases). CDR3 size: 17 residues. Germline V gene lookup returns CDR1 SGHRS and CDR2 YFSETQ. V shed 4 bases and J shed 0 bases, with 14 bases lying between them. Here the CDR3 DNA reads TGCGCCAGCAGCCTCTGGACAGAGAGCTCTGGGGCCAACGTCCTGACTTTC. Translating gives CASSLWTESSGANVLTF.

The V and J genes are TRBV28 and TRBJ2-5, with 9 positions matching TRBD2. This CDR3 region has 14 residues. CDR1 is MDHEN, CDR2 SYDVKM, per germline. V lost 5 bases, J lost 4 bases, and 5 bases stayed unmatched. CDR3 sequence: CASSLRSGRETQYF. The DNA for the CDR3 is TGTGCCAGCAGTCTCCGTAGCGGGAGAGAGACCCAGTACTTC.

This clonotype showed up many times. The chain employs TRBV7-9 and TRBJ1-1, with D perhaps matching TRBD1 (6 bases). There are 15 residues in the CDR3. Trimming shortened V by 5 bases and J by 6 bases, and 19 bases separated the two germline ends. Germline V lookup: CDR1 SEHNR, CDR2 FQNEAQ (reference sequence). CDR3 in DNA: TGTGCCAGCAGCCCTCGAGAGAGGGGGGCCCCTGAAGCTTTCTTT. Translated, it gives CASSPRERGAPEAFF.

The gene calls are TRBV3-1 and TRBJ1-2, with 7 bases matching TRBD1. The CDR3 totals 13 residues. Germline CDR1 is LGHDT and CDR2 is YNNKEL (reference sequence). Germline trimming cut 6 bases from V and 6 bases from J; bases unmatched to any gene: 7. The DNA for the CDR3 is TGTGCCAGCAGTAGAGGGGGCGCGGATGGCTACACCTTC. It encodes CASSRGGADGYTF.